These 19 T cell receptor beta chains were all obtained from the same sample, sequenced in a study of blood T cell repertoires in COVID-19. Measured with immunoSEQ multiplex PCR; TCRdb has only the in-frame clones, and not every one. The repertoire holds about 440,000 clones, 70% to 90% seen once, with 10% to 15% in the top ten. The sample consisted of peripheral blood. The receptors derive from a woman aged 50 to 60 with COVID-19, enrolled during active disease.

This clone was seen only a few times. V and J are TRBV6-6 and TRBJ1-6; D is perhaps TRBD1 (5 bases). CDR1 is MNHNY, CDR2 SVGAGI, per germline (reference sequence). V lost 0 bases to trimming and J lost 7 bases, with 10 bases between them. The CDR3 length is 15 residues. CDR3 residues: CASSYSTGSNSPLHF. CDR3 bases: TGTGCCAGCAGTTACTCAACAGGATCGAATTCACCCCTCCACTTT.

The chain is built from TRBV6-5 and TRBJ2-3, with D possibly being TRBD1 (6 bases). In germline, CDR1 is MNHEY, CDR2 SVGAGI. Between the trimmed V and J ends, which lost 10 bases and 6 bases, there was a span of 17 bases. The CDR3 runs to 13 residues. This CDR3 is CAIKDSPRDTQYF. CDR3 DNA sequence: TGTGCCATCAAGGACAGTCCTCGGGATACGCAGTATTTT.

The chain recombines TRBV12-5 with TRBJ2-7, with 7 bases that match TRBD1. V shed 1 base, J shed 1 base, and the junction held 4 bases outside the gene matches. The germline V gene has CDR1 LGHNT and CDR2 FRNRAP. The CDR3 is 15 residues long. CDR3 sequence (DNA): TGTGCTAGTGGTTTGGGGGACAGCACTTCCTACGAGCAGTACTTC. Its protein product is CASGLGDSTSYEQYF.

This chain joins TRBV5-4 and TRBJ1-1, with 7 bases that match TRBD1. The germline V gene encodes CDR1 SGHNT and CDR2 YYREEE (reference sequence). Trimming cost V 4 bases and J 8 bases; bases outside gene matches: 11. The CDR3 totals 14 residues. CDR3 in DNA: TGTGCCAGCAGCCGAAGACAGGGCAACCTAGAAGCTTTCTTT. This gives the protein CASSRRQGNLEAFF.

The genes are TRBV6-1 and TRBJ1-5, with D possibly TRBD1 on 5 matching bases. The CDR3 is 14 residues long. Deletions cut 1 base from V and 7 bases from J, with 11 bases between. Per the germline V gene, CDR1 is MNHNS and CDR2 is SASEGT. The CDR3 DNA reads as TGTGCCAGCAGTGAAGGCGACAGAAGGCAGCCCCAGCATTTT. Protein: CASSEGDRRQPQHF.

The chain joins TRBV5-1 to TRBJ1-2, with 8 nucleotides matching TRBD1. Germline CDR1 is SGHRS and CDR2 is YFSETQ. V lost 0 bases and J lost 3; bases outside the gene matches: 4. The CDR3 has 15 amino acids. CDR3 sequence: CASSLADRGDYGYTF. CDR3 bases: TGCGCCAGCAGCTTGGCTGACAGGGGAGACTATGGCTACACCTTC.

DNA of the CDR3: TGTGCCAGCTCACCACCCCGGGACTTCAACACCGGGGAGCTGTTTTTT. Amino acid sequence: CASSPPRDFNTGELFF. The chain recombines TRBV18 with TRBJ2-2; possible D gene TRBD2, 6 bases. Trimming pared 0 bases from V and 2 bases from J, leaving 10 bases between. Germline V gene lookup returns CDR1 KGHSH and CDR2 LQKENI. This CDR3 has 16 residues.

The gene calls are TRBV19 and TRBJ1-4; a possible D gene is TRBD1 (6 bases). Germline V CDR1 and CDR2: LNHDA, SQIVND (reference sequence). The CDR3 has 15 residues. Trimming took 5 bases from V and 5 from J, leaving 15 bases between them. The CDR3, as DNA: TGTGCCAGTAGTGCCCGACAGGCTCCCAATGAAAAACTGTTTTTT. Protein product: CASSARQAPNEKLFF.

The chain carries TRBV6-5 and TRBJ2-4; unclear D gene. Germline V gene sequence: CDR1 MNHEY, CDR2 SVGAGI. V shed 5 bases and J shed 1 base, with 9 bases lying between them. The CDR3 runs 14 residues. CDR3 sequence reads: CASSRKEAKNIQYF. The CDR3 DNA sequence: TGTGCCAGCAGTAGAAAGGAGGCCAAAAACATTCAGTACTTC.

There are a few counts of this clone. The rearrangement links TRBV30 to TRBJ1-1; 7 nucleotides align to TRBD1. This CDR3 comprises 14 residues. The germline V gene has CDR1 GTSNPN and CDR2 SVGIG (reference sequence). Germline trimming cut 3 bases from V and 3 bases from J; bases unmatched to any gene: 7. Here the CDR3 DNA reads TGTGCCTGGAGGTCGACAGGGTTGGACACTGAAGCTTTCTTT. The encoded protein is CAWRSTGLDTEAFF.

The chain links TRBV6-5 to TRBJ2-7, with D tentatively TRBD1 (5 bases). This CDR3 region has 14 residues. Germline loops: CDR1 MNHEY, CDR2 SVGAGI. Trimming took 2 bases from V and 2 from J, leaving 10 bases between them. CDR3 coding DNA: TGTGCCAGCAGTTACGGGGCAATAGCCTACGAGCAGTACTTC. Its translation is CASSYGAIAYEQYF.

The rearrangement joins TRBV12-5 to TRBJ2-7; 11 nucleotides agree with TRBD1. Germline V lookup: CDR1 LGHNT, CDR2 FRNRAP. J was trimmed by 7 bases and V by 6 bases; bases with no gene match: 11. There are 15 residues in the CDR3. CDR3: CASGKGQGVGGEQYF. CDR3 in DNA: TGTGCTAGTGGCAAGGGACAGGGGGTAGGCGGTGAGCAGTACTTC. The full variable domain, with the rest looked up from reference TRBV12-5 and TRBJ2-7, is DARVTQTPRHKVTEMGQEVTMRCQPILGHNTVFWYRQTMMQGLELLAYFRNRAPLDDSGMPKDRFSAEMPDATLATLKIQPSEPRDSAVYFCASGKGQGVGGEQYFGPGTRLTVT.

This clone was recorded once. This rearrangement joins TRBV7-2 to TRBJ1-5, with 8 bases lining up with TRBD1. The CDR3 covers 15 residues. Germline trimming cut 4 bases from V and 7 bases from J; bases unmatched to any gene: 9. CDR1 SGHTA and CDR2 FQGNSA come from the germline V gene. The CDR3: CASSSTGEGAQPQHF. Here the CDR3 DNA reads TGTGCCAGCAGCTCGACAGGGGAAGGGGCCCAGCCCCAGCATTTT.

The chain carries TRBV29-1 and TRBJ2-1, with 13 bases fitting TRBD2. Germline V gene sequence: CDR1 SQVTM, CDR2 ANQGSEA. Trimming took 8 bases from V and 8 from J; bases not matched to a gene: 6. This CDR3 is built from 13 residues. CDR3 in amino acids: CSQTSGGADEQFF. The CDR3 DNA reads as TGCAGCCAAACTAGCGGGGGGGCTGATGAGCAGTTCTTC.

The rearrangement joins TRBV28 to TRBJ2-2, with a weak D call TRBD1 (6 bases). Germline V CDR1 and CDR2: MDHEN, SYDVKM. With 5 bases removed from V and 1 base from J, the gap between germline ends came to 11 bases. This CDR3 is 15 amino acids long. The CDR3 protein is CASSGGQRNTGELFF. The CDR3 DNA sequence: TGTGCCAGCAGTGGCGGACAGAGGAACACCGGGGAGCTGTTTTTT.

V usage is TRBV6-5 and J usage is TRBJ1-2, with 7 nucleotides matching TRBD1. There are 12 residues in the CDR3. From germline, CDR1 is MNHEY and CDR2 SVGAGI. Losses at the gene ends were 5 bases for V and 10 bases for J; bases not matched to a gene: 7. CDR3 region: CASSRQGRDYTF. The CDR3 DNA is TGTGCCAGCAGTCGACAGGGCCGAGACTACACCTTC.

This clone was seen only a few times. This rearrangement joins TRBV18 to TRBJ1-5; perhaps TRBD1 as D (6 bases). The V gene lost 3 bases and the J gene lost 1 base, with 7 bases spanning the gap. Germline CDR1 KGHSH, CDR2 LQKENI. CDR3 size: 14 residues. The CDR3 loop is CASSPGQSNQPQHF. The CDR3 DNA sequence: TGTGCCAGCTCACCCGGACAGAGCAATCAGCCCCAGCATTTT.

The chain carries TRBV7-2 and TRBJ2-3, with a weak D call TRBD1 (6 bases). V lost 8 bases to trimming and J lost 0 bases, with 12 bases between them. Germline CDR1 reads SGHTA; CDR2 reads FQGNSA. The CDR3 extends over 14 amino acids. The CDR3 loop reads CASRRGSSTDTQYF. CDR3 DNA sequence: TGTGCCAGCCGCAGGGGCTCTAGCACAGATACGCAGTATTTT.

The chain has TRBV4-1 and TRBJ1-6, with 7 bases that match TRBD1. The ends lost 3 bases at V and 6 bases at J; junction bases unmatched: 8. The CDR3 length is 16 residues. Germline V gives CDR1 MGHRA, CDR2 YSYEKL. The CDR3 DNA is TGCGCCAGCAGCCAGAACCCGGGACAGACTAATTCACCCCTCCACTTT. This encodes CASSQNPGQTNSPLHF.